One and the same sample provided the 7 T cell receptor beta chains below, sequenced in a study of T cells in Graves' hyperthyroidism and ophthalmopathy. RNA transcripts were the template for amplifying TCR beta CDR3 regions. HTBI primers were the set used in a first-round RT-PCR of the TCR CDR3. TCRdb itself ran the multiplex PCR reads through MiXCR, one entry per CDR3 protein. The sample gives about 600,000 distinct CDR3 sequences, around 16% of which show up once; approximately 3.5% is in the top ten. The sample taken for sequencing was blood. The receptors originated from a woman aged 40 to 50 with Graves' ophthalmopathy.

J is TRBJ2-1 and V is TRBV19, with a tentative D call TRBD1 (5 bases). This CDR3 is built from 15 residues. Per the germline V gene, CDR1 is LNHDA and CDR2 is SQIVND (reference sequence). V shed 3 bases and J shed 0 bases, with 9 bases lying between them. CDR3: CASSIGAASYNEQFF. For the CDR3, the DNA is TGTGCCAGTAGTATTGGGGCTGCCTCCTACAATGAGCAGTTCTTC.

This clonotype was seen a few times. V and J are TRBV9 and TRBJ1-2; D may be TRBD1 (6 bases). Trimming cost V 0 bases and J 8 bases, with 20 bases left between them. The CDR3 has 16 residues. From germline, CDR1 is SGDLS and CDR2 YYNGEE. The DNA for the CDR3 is TGTGCCAGCAGCGTAGAGGGGGGGGCCGGGGGTGAGGGCTACACCTTC. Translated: CASSVEGGAGGEGYTF.

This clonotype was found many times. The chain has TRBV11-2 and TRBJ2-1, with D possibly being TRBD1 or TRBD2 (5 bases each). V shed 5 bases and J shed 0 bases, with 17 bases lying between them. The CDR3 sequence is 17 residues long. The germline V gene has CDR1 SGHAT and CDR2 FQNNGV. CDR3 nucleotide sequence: TGTGCCAGCAGCCACTGGGGGAGAGCGAACTCCTACAATGAGCAGTTCTTC. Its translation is CASSHWGRANSYNEQFF.

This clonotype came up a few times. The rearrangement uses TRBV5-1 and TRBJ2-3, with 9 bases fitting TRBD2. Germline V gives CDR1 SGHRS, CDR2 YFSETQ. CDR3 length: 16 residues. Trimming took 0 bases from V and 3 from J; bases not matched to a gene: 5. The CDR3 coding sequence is TGCGCCAGCAGCTTGGTTGGTAGCGGGGGTACAGATACGCAGTATTTT. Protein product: CASSLVGSGGTDTQYF. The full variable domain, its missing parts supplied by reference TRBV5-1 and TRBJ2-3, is KAGVTQTPRYLIKTRGQQVTLSCSPISGHRSVSWYQQTPGQGLQFLFEYFSETQRNKGNFPGRFSGRQFSNSRSEMNVSTLELGDSALYLCASSLVGSGGTDTQYFGPGTRLTVL.

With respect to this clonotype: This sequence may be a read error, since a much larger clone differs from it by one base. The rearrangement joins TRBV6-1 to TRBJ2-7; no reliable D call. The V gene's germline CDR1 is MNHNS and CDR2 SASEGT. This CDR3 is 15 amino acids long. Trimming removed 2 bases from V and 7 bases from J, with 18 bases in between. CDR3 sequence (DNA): TGTGCCAGCAGTGAAAATGGATCGGGCAGGCATGAGCAGTACTTC. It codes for CASSENGSGRHEQYF.

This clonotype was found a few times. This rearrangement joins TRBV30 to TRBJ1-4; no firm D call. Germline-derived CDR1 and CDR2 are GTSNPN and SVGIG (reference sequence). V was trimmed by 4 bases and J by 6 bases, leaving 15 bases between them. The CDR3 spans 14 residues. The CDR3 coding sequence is TGTGCCTGGAACAATGAAGGAAATTATGAAAAACTGTTTTTT. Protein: CAWNNEGNYEKLFF.

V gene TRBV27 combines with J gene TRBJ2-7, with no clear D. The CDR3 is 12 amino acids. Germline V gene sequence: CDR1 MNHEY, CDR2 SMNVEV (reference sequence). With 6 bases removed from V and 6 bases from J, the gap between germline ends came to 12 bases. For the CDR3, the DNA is TGTGCCAGCAGCACTAACACGGTCGAGCAGTACTTC. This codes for CASSTNTVEQYF.